The rows below give T cell receptor beta chains drawn from one sample of a study of T cell responses to AZD1222 COVID-19 vaccine. Assay used: immunoSEQ multiplex PCR; TCRdb lists only in-frame clones, some missing. The table records 120,000 to 150,000 clones, almost 90% of them present only once. The sample in question was peripheral blood, obtained on day 0 of AZD1222 vaccination. The receptor set was obtained from an adult in good health. The CDR3 runs from the conserved cysteine through the conserved F or W. Fields, in order: clone size, J gene, D gene, V gene, CDR3 DNA, CDR3 protein. D genes are given only for firm matches. Only part of the rows carry a size: once, few, many, or a class if the clone is expanded.

.	TRBJ2-3	.	TRBV5-1	TGCGCCAGCAGCTCCGGGGGGCGGGGCACAGATACGCAGTATTTT	CASSSGGRGTDTQYF
few	TRBJ1-4	.	TRBV4-3	TGCGCCAGCAGCCAACTGACAGGAACTAATGAAAAACTGTTTTTT	CASSQLTGTNEKLFF
.	TRBJ1-4	TRBD1	TRBV6-1	TGTGCCAGCAGTGAAATTACGACAGGGAATGAAAAACTGTTTTTT	CASSEITTGNEKLFF
.	TRBJ1-4	.	TRBV4-2	TGTGCCAGCAGCCCTGGTCCAACTAATGAAAAACTGTTTTTT	CASSPGPTNEKLFF
once	TRBJ1-3	.	TRBV28	TGTGCCAGCAGTTTCGGGGTCTCACCCTCTGGAAACACCATATATTTT	CASSFGVSPSGNTIYF
.	TRBJ1-1	TRBD1	TRBV28	TGTGCCAGCAGCCGGGACAGGTGGGGGATGAACACTGAAGCTTTCTTT	CASSRDRWGMNTEAFF
.	TRBJ1-5	.	TRBV6-2/TRBV6-3	TGTGCCAGCAGACCTATGGGGGGGATTGGCAATCAGCCCCAGCATTTT	CASRPMGGIGNQPQHF
.	TRBJ1-4	TRBD1	TRBV28	TGTGCCAGCAGTTTGACCGGGACAGGGCGAGAAAAACTGTTTTTT	CASSLTGTGREKLFF
.	TRBJ1-5	.	TRBV24-1	TGTGCCACCAGTGACCCACGAGAGGGATATCAGCCCCAGCATTTT	CATSDPREGYQPQHF
.	TRBJ2-1	TRBD2	TRBV19	TGTGCCAGTAGTGTAGGACTAGCAGTATCCTACAATGAGCAGTTCTTC	CASSVGLAVSYNEQFF
.	TRBJ1-5	TRBD1	TRBV19	TGTGCCAGTAGTATCCGGACAGGCGGGGCGAATCAGCCCCAGCATTTT	CASSIRTGGANQPQHF
.	TRBJ2-3	.	TRBV21-1	TGTGCCGGCGGGGGAAGTAGCACAGATACGCAGTATTTT	CAGGGSSTDTQYF
once	TRBJ1-4	.	TRBV28	TGTGCCAGCAGTGGCCCCGGGACTTCAAATGAAAAACTGTTTTTT	CASSGPGTSNEKLFF
.	TRBJ1-1	TRBD1	TRBV3-1/TRBV3-2	TGTGCCAGCAGCAACACACAGGGGGCGACTGAAGCTTTCTTT	CASSNTQGATEAFF
.	TRBJ1-2	.	TRBV2	TGTGCCAGCAGTGGGACGGGTAGCCCTAACTATGGCTACACCTTC	CASSGTGSPNYGYTF